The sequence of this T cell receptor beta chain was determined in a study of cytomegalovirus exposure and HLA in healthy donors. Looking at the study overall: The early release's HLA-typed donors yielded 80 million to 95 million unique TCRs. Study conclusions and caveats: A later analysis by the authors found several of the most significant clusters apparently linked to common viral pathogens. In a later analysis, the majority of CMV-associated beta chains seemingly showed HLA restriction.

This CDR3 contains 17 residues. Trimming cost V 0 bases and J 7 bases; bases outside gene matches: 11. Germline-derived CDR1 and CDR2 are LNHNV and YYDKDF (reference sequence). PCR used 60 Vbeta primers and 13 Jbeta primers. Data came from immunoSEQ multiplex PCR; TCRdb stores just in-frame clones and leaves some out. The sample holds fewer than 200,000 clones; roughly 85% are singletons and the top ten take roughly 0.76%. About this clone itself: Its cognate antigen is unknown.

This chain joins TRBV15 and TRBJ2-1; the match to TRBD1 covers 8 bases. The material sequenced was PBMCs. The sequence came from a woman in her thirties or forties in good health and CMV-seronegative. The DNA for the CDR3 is TGTGCCACCAGCAGAGACCGCCCAGGGGGCGCGGGGAATGAGCAGTTCTTC. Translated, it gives CATSRDRPGGAGNEQFF.